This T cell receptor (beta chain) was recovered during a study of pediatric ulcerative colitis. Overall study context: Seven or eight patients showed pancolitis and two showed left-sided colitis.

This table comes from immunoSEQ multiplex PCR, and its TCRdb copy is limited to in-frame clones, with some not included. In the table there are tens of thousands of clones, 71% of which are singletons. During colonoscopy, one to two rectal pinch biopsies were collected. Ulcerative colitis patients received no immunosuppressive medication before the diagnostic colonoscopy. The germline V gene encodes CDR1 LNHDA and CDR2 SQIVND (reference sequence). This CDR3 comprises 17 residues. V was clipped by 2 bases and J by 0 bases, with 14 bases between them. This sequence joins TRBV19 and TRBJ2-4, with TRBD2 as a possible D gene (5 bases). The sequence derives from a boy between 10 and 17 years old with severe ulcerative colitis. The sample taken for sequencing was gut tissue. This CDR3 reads CASSISILALAKNIQYF. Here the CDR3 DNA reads TGTGCCAGTAGTATATCGATCCTAGCCCTAGCCAAAAACATTCAGTACTTC.